This TCR beta chain was recorded in a study of naive and memory T cell subsets. Trimming stripped 6 bases from V and 7 bases from J, with 15 bases between. The CDR3 has 13 residues. Germline V gene lookup returns CDR1 MNHNS and CDR2 SASEGT. This clonotype occurred a few times. The antigen remains undetermined. Overall study results and limits: Diversity fell and Gini index rose from naive through CM, EM, EMRA. Especially in CD8 cells, naive repertoires contained a few larger clonotypes, possibly CD45RA-re-expressing memory cells.

The beta constant-region primer was an equimolar mix of two oligonucleotides covering TRBC1 and TRBC2. Ligated cDNA was amplified by four rounds of PCR with nested alpha and beta constant-region primers and SP2. Ligation attached a single-stranded oligonucleotide with a 12-nucleotide UMI and the SP2 primer to the cDNA 3' end. From the UMI-ligation and nested PCR reads, TCRdb called clonotypes with MiXCR, one entry per CDR3 protein. This table holds 150,000 or so distinct CDR3 sequences, roughly 22% found once. The TCR sequence derives from a human donor in good health. The sample consisted of naive CD4+ T cells from blood. The chain uses TRBV6-1 and TRBJ2-5, with a weak D call TRBD1 (6 bases). CDR3 region: CASSQDSFRTQYF. The CDR3 DNA reads TGTGCCAGCAGCCAGGACAGCTTTAGGACCCAGTACTTC.